These T cell receptor beta chains were read from a single sample in a study of shared clonotypes between healthy human individuals. The method was immunoSEQ multiplex PCR; TCRdb's version includes in-frame clones alone and lacks a portion of them. Of roughly 500,000 clones in the sample, 95% to 96% are singletons; the top ten hold about 0.06%. The sequenced sample was naive CD4+ T cells sorted from blood. The origin of the receptors is a woman aged 25 to 39 in good health. The CDR3 runs from the conserved cysteine through the conserved F or W. A D gene is named only where the DNA matches it firmly. Size tells how often a clone was seen (once, few, many) or the class of an expanded clone, and some rows leave it out.

clone_size d_call j_call v_call cdr3_nt cdr3_aa
. . TRBJ1-1 TRBV28 TGTGCCAGCAGTTTAGGAGTAGGGAAGACTGAAGCTTTCTTT CASSLGVGKTEAFF
. TRBD2 TRBJ2-5 TRBV5-1 TGCGCCAGCAGCTTGGGCCTAGCGGGAATTAGAGGAGAGACCCAGTACTTC CASSLGLAGIRGETQYF
. TRBD1 TRBJ1-4 TRBV2 TGTGCCAGCAGTGTGGGACAGCCCGATGAAAAACTGTTTTTT CASSVGQPDEKLFF
. TRBD2 TRBJ2-3 TRBV15 TGTGCCACCAGCAGAGGTAGCGGGCTGAGCACAGATACGCAGTATTTT CATSRGSGLSTDTQYF
. TRBD2 TRBJ2-5 TRBV6-1 TGTGCCGGCGGGAGCCCCAGAGAGACCCAGTACTTC CAGGSPRETQYF
. . TRBJ2-7 TRBV28 TGTGCCAGCAGTTTACGTAATCGGCTGAAGTCCTACGAGCAGTACTTC CASSLRNRLKSYEQYF
. . TRBJ2-3 TRBV5-1 TGCGCCAGCAGCTTGAGGCAGCACTCTAGCACAGATACGCAGTATTTT CASSLRQHSSTDTQYF
. TRBD2 TRBJ2-7 TRBV5-1 TGCGCCAGCAGCCCTCCAGGGGGCGGGAGCGGGAGGGCCTGGTACTTC CASSPPGGGSGRAWYF
. . TRBJ2-5 TRBV11-2 TGTGCCAGCAGCTTAGGCCAAAAAGAGACCCAGTACTTC CASSLGQKETQYF
once . TRBJ2-1 TRBV27 TGTGCCAGCCGTTCTGGGGGGTATTCCTACAATGAGCAGTTCTTC CASRSGGYSYNEQFF
. TRBD2 TRBJ2-2 TRBV28 TGTGCCAGCAGTTTATCGGTTTGGCGGGAGGATAACACCGGGGAGCTGTTTTTT CASSLSVWREDNTGELFF
. . TRBJ2-3 TRBV25-1 TGTGCCAGCAGCTTCTCCCGGGGCACAGATACGCAGTATTTT CASSFSRGTDTQYF
. TRBD1 TRBJ1-2 TRBV20-1 TGCAGTGCCCCGACAGGGGGAGGCTACACCTTC CSAPTGGGYTF
. . TRBJ2-5 TRBV6-5 TGTGCCAGCAGACCCGGGTCCCAAGAGACCCAGTACTTC CASRPGSQETQYF
once . TRBJ1-5 TRBV19 TGTGCCAGCTTACAGAAATCCCAGTCTTATAGCAATCAGCCCCAGCATTTT CASLQKSQSYSNQPQHF
. . TRBJ2-1 TRBV15 TGTGCCACCAGCAGAGAGGGGAGCTACTCCACCTACAATGAGCAGTTCTTC CATSREGSYSTYNEQFF
. . TRBJ1-5 TRBV6-1 TGTGCCAGCAGTCCGATCAGTGATAGCAATCAGCCCCAGCATTTT CASSPISDSNQPQHF